This passage covers 32 T cell receptor beta chains from one sample sequenced in a study of cytomegalovirus exposure and HLA in healthy donors. Amplification used 60 Vbeta primers and 13 Jbeta primers. The repertoire was sequenced with immunoSEQ multiplex PCR; TCRdb's copy has only in-frame clones and lacks some. This sample carries around 170,000 clones, 84% of them seen once, and the ten largest clones take about 2.6%. The material sequenced was PBMCs. These receptors were taken from a woman between 50 and 59 years old in good health and CMV-seropositive.

The CDR3 reads CATSRDAQGKGYTF. The CDR3 DNA sequence: TGTGCCACCAGCAGAGACGCCCAGGGTAAGGGCTACACCTTC. The chain links TRBV15 to TRBJ1-2; tentative D call: TRBD1 (5 bases). Germline loops: CDR1 LNHNV, CDR2 YYDKDF (reference sequence). This CDR3 contains 14 residues. The V end lost 0 bases, the J end lost 8 bases, and 13 bases lay between the germline ends.

V usage is TRBV2 and J usage is TRBJ2-3; 10 bases are shared with TRBD2. Germline loops: CDR1 SNHLY, CDR2 FYNNEI. This CDR3 region has 15 residues. Trimming cost V 6 bases and J 8 bases; bases outside gene matches: 11. CDR3 bases: TGTGCCAGCAGAGCTTCAGCGGGGGGGTTGGGTACGCAGTATTTT. As protein: CASRASAGGLGTQYF.

The chain recombines TRBV6-6 with TRBJ2-7, with D possibly TRBD1 on 5 matching bases. V lost 5 bases and J 1 base, leaving 12 bases between the germline ends. Germline values: CDR1 MNHNY, CDR2 SVGAGI (reference sequence). The CDR3 contains 14 residues. In nucleotides, the CDR3 is TGTGCCAGCAGTGACCAGGGTAGATCCTACGAGCAGTACTTC. It specifies CASSDQGRSYEQYF.

This clone was observed a single time. The CDR3 sequence: CASSSDRTSTDTQYF. CDR3 in DNA: TGCGCCAGCAGCTCTGACAGAACTAGCACAGATACGCAGTATTTT. The V call is TRBV5-1, the J call TRBJ2-3; TRBD1 might be the D (5 bases). CDR3 length: 15 amino acids. CDR1 and CDR2 from the germline V gene are SGHRS and YFSETQ. The V gene lost 3 bases and the J gene lost 0 bases, with 11 bases spanning the gap. Complete variable domain (other parts from reference TRBV5-1 and TRBJ2-3): KAGVTQTPRYLIKTRGQQVTLSCSPISGHRSVSWYQQTPGQGLQFLFEYFSETQRNKGNFPGRFSGRQFSNSRSEMNVSTLELGDSALYLCASSSDRTSTDTQYFGPGTRLTVL.

This clone was detected only a few times. The chain couples TRBV5-1 to TRBJ1-6; D gene uncertain. Per the germline V gene, CDR1 is SGHRS and CDR2 is YFSETQ. Trimming removed 4 bases at V and 4 bases at J, with 21 bases between. CDR3 size: 18 residues. In DNA, the CDR3 is TGCGCCAGCAGCCCCGGAGACGGTCTCTTTTTTTATAATTCACCCCTCCACTTT. It translates to CASSPGDGLFFYNSPLHF.

The chain joins TRBV7-9 to TRBJ2-1; 7 bases agree with TRBD2. This CDR3 region has 18 residues. Germline CDR1 and CDR2: SEHNR and FQNEAQ (reference sequence). The junction had 21 bases not matched to a gene; V was cut back by 4 bases and J by 9 bases. CDR3 coding DNA: TGTGCCAGCAGCTCCCTGAGCGAGCTGGGACTACCAGTGGGTGAGCAGTTCTTC. Translated, it gives CASSSLSELGLPVGEQFF.

The chain carries TRBV9 and TRBJ2-1; tentatively, D is TRBD2 (6 bases). The CDR3 is 15 residues long. The germline V gene has CDR1 SGDLS and CDR2 YYNGEE. The V end was cut by 4 bases, the J end by 5 bases, with 16 bases between. DNA of the CDR3: TGTGCCAGCAGCCCCCGCGGGATCGATAACAATGAGCAGTTCTTC. Amino acid sequence: CASSPRGIDNNEQFF.

The J gene is TRBJ2-7, the V gene TRBV5-6, with D maybe TRBD2 (6 bases). The CDR3 covers 15 residues. V was clipped by 4 bases and J by 4 bases, with 18 bases between them. Germline loops: CDR1 SGHDT, CDR2 YYEEEE. CDR3 nucleotides: TGTGCCAGCAGCGCCCAGGAGGGGCGTGCGTACGAGCAGTACTTC. This gives the protein CASSAQEGRAYEQYF.

CDR3 nucleotide sequence: TGTGCCAGCAGCCAACCAGATCAGCCCCAGCATTTT. Amino acids: CASSQPDQPQHF. The chain employs TRBV4-2 and TRBJ1-5; D is undetermined. V was shortened by 2 bases and J by 5 bases, with 4 bases between the two germline ends. The germline V gene encodes CDR1 LGHNA and CDR2 YNFKEQ. There are 12 residues in the CDR3.

The chain couples TRBV4-1 to TRBJ1-2; 7 nucleotides align to TRBD1. The V gene's germline CDR1 is MGHRA and CDR2 YSYEKL. The CDR3 has 15 amino acids. The V segment lost 4 bases and the J segment 6 bases; nucleotides outside the gene matches: 11. CDR3 protein: CASSPLWTGVHGYTF. The CDR3 nucleotides are TGCGCCAGCAGCCCCCTGTGGACAGGAGTACATGGCTACACCTTC.

This chain uses TRBV29-1 with TRBJ2-2; 7 bases align to TRBD1. The length of the CDR3 is 14 residues. Per germline, CDR1 SQVTM and CDR2 ANQGSEA. V was clipped by 7 bases and J by 1 base; unmatched bases: 6. The CDR3 coding sequence is TGCAGCGCTACAGGGGAACAGAACACCGGGGAGCTGTTTTTT. Encoded protein: CSATGEQNTGELFF.

To note about this clone: Distinct nucleotide sequences in the sample also encode this CDR3. The chain couples TRBV19 to TRBJ1-1, with D perhaps matching TRBD1 (5 bases). Between the trimmed V and J ends, which lost 5 bases and 0 bases, there was a span of 7 bases. The CDR3 contains 13 residues. Germline V gene sequence: CDR1 LNHDA, CDR2 SQIVND (reference sequence). The CDR3 coding sequence is TGTGCCAGTAGTGGACATTTGAACACTGAAGCTTTCTTT. It specifies CASSGHLNTEAFF.

This chain joins TRBV5-4 and TRBJ2-3, with D unclear. With 3 bases removed from V and 0 bases from J, the gap between germline ends came to 8 bases. Germline V lookup: CDR1 SGHNT, CDR2 YYREEE (reference sequence). This CDR3 has 14 amino acids. The DNA for the CDR3 is TGTGCCAGCAGCTCCGCCCGGAGCACAGATACGCAGTATTTT. Protein: CASSSARSTDTQYF.

This rearrangement joins TRBV6-6 to TRBJ1-1; D is uncertain. Trimming pared 4 bases from V and 1 base from J, leaving 7 bases between. CDR1 is MNHNY, CDR2 SVGAGI, per germline (reference sequence). The CDR3 covers 13 residues. This CDR3 is CASSFVQNTEAFF. As DNA, the CDR3 is TGTGCCAGCAGTTTTGTACAGAACACTGAAGCTTTCTTT.

This clone was seen just once. The chain couples TRBV2 to TRBJ1-4; 7 nucleotides align to TRBD1. With V trimmed by 6 bases and J by 11 bases, 6 bases remained unmatched. Germline CDR1 is SNHLY and CDR2 is FYNNEI. This CDR3 is built from 12 residues. The CDR3 DNA reads as TGTGCCAGCAGGAGGGGGCAAGCGAAACTGTTTTTT. It encodes CASRRGQAKLFF.

The chain couples TRBV28 to TRBJ2-3, with a possible D match to TRBD2 (7 bases). Trimming cost V 6 bases and J 2 bases, with 12 bases left between them. CDR3 length equals 14 residues. CDR1 is MDHEN and CDR2 is SYDVKM in the germline V gene. This chain's CDR3 is CASRGGLYTDTQYF. CDR3 in DNA: TGTGCCAGCAGGGGGGGGCTGTACACAGATACGCAGTATTTT.

The chain employs TRBV18 and TRBJ2-7, with TRBD1 as a possible D gene (5 bases). This CDR3 comprises 13 residues. With 4 bases removed from V and 2 bases from J, the gap between germline ends came to 9 bases. Germline CDR1 and CDR2: KGHSH and LQKENI. The CDR3 DNA reads TGTGCCAGCTCACAACAGGTTGCCTACGAGCAGTACTTC. This encodes CASSQQVAYEQYF. The full variable domain, rest sourced from reference TRBV18 and TRBJ2-7, is NAGVMQNPRHLVRRRGQEARLRCSPMKGHSHVYWYRQLPEEGLKFMVYLQKENIIDESGMPKERFSAEFPKEGPSILRIQQVVRGDSAAYFCASSQQVAYEQYFGPGTRLTVT.

This chain joins TRBV7-9 and TRBJ2-1; 8 bases line up with TRBD1. Germline CDR1 SEHNR, CDR2 FQNEAQ (reference sequence). V was clipped by 2 bases and J by 0 bases; unmatched bases: 3. This CDR3 spans 16 amino acids. CDR3: CASSLIDRGSYNEQFF. The CDR3 DNA sequence: TGTGCCAGCAGCTTAATAGACAGGGGCTCCTACAATGAGCAGTTCTTC. The full variable domain, with the rest looked up from reference TRBV7-9 and TRBJ2-1, is DTGVSQNPRHKITKRGQNVTFRCDPISEHNRLYWYRQTLGQGPEFLTYFQNEAQLEKSRLLSDRFSAERPKGSFSTLEIQRTEQGDSAMYLCASSLIDRGSYNEQFFGPGTRLTVL.

The chain combines TRBV15 with TRBJ2-2; 7 positions match TRBD2. This CDR3 comprises 15 residues. Germline-derived CDR1 and CDR2 are LNHNV and YYDKDF (reference sequence). J was trimmed by 0 bases and V by 3 bases; bases with no gene match: 1. CDR3 in amino acids: CATSSGGSNTGELFF. The CDR3 bases are TGTGCCACCAGCAGCGGGGGGTCGAACACCGGGGAGCTGTTTTTT.

This chain uses TRBV7-2 with TRBJ2-1; D is uncertain. This CDR3 has 13 amino acids. Germline-derived CDR1 and CDR2 are SGHTA and FQGNSA. The V and J ends lost 8 bases and 4 bases respectively, with 12 bases between them. The CDR3 sequence: CASRVRTYNEQFF. The CDR3 DNA reads TGTGCCAGCCGGGTCCGCACATACAATGAGCAGTTCTTC.

In DNA form, the CDR3 reads TGTGCCATCAGTGAGTCCCAGACAATCTATGGCTACACCTTC. It specifies CAISESQTIYGYTF. The V and J genes are TRBV10-3 and TRBJ1-2; no clear D. Trimming took 0 bases from V and 4 from J, leaving 9 bases between them. Germline V lookup: CDR1 ENHRY, CDR2 SYGVKD. The CDR3 is 14 residues long.

Comment on this clone: One end of the junction is discordant with germline, which a read error may explain. As DNA, the CDR3 is TGTGCCAGCAGCGAGACAGGGGGCAACCAGCCCCAGCATTTT. It translates to CASSETGGNQPQHF. This chain links TRBV11-2 with TRBJ1-5; TRBD1 agrees at 10 bases. The CDR3 consists of 14 residues. Germline V gives CDR1 SGHAT, CDR2 FQNNGV.

This clone has more than one count but fewer than ten. The chain links TRBV4-3 to TRBJ1-4; possibly TRBD1 for D (6 bases). V was shortened by 6 bases and J by 4 bases, with 15 bases between the two germline ends. The CDR3 is 15 amino acids. Germline V lookup: CDR1 LGHNA, CDR2 YSLEER. The CDR3 reads CASSTKDSVNEKLFF. The CDR3 DNA follows: TGCGCCAGCAGTACTAAGGACAGCGTTAATGAAAAACTGTTTTTT.

The chain uses TRBV28 and TRBJ1-3; maybe TRBD1 (5 bases). There are 16 residues in the CDR3. In germline, CDR1 is MDHEN, CDR2 SYDVKM. Deletions cut 6 bases from V and 0 bases from J, with 15 bases between. CDR3 DNA: TGTGCCAGCAGCCCAGGGAGGCAACACTCTGGAAACACCATATATTTT. Amino acids: CASSPGRQHSGNTIYF. Based on the CDR3 plus reference TRBV28 and TRBJ1-3, the full variable domain is DVKVTQSSRYLVKRTGEKVFLECVQDMDHENMFWYRQDPGLGLRLIYFSYDVKMKEKGDIPEGYSVSREKKERFSLILESASTNQTSMYLCASSPGRQHSGNTIYFGEGSWLTVV.

This clone was counted a single time. The chain has TRBV5-5 and TRBJ1-2; D uncertain. The V gene lost 1 base and the J gene lost 4 bases, with 5 bases spanning the gap. The CDR3 is made up of 12 amino acids. The germline V gene has CDR1 SGHKS and CDR2 YYEKEE (reference sequence). The CDR3 DNA reads as TGTGCCAGCAGCTTGCGGGGCTATGGCTACACCTTC. Protein product: CASSLRGYGYTF.

This chain uses TRBV10-3 with TRBJ2-7; no clear D gene. Germline CDR1 is ENHRY and CDR2 is SYGVKD. The CDR3 extends over 11 amino acids. The V and J ends lost 0 bases and 12 bases respectively, with 9 bases between them. Written as DNA, the CDR3 is TGTGCCATCAGTGAGTCGCGCATTTCGTACTTC. Amino acids: CAISESRISYF.

The rearrangement links TRBV30 to TRBJ1-3, with D unresolved. The V end was cut by 6 bases, the J end by 1 base, with 7 bases between. The CDR3 contains 12 residues. Germline CDR1 and CDR2: GTSNPN and SVGIG (reference sequence). CDR3 loop: CACRESGNTIYF. The CDR3 DNA follows: TGTGCCTGCCGGGAGTCTGGAAACACCATATATTTT.

Notes on this clone: One junction end disagrees with the germline gene, perhaps due to a read error. This chain links TRBV27 with TRBJ2-5, with 7 nucleotides matching TRBD2. Looked up from germline, CDR1 is MNHEY and CDR2 is SMNVEV (reference sequence). CDR3 length: 11 residues. The CDR3 DNA reads TGTGCCAGCAGTCTACTAGCGCCTCCGGACTTC. It specifies CASSLLAPPDF.

This chain joins TRBV6-5 and TRBJ1-5; the match to TRBD1 covers 7 bases. The J segment lost 8 bases and the V segment lost 0 bases, leaving 7 bases of the junction unmatched. Per germline, CDR1 MNHEY and CDR2 SVGAGI. The CDR3 runs to 15 residues. CDR3 nucleotide sequence: TGTGCCAGCAGTTACTCGGGACAGAAGACGGAGCCCCAGCATTTT. The encoded protein is CASSYSGQKTEPQHF.

This chain joins TRBV4-1 and TRBJ2-1, with D perhaps matching TRBD1 (7 bases). The CDR3 length is 16 residues. V lost 3 bases to trimming and J lost 2 bases, with 14 bases between them. Germline V CDR1 and CDR2: MGHRA, YSYEKL. CDR3 nucleotide sequence: TGCGCCAGCAGCCAGCCCGCCAGGGGGGCCTACAATGAGCAGTTCTTC. As protein: CASSQPARGAYNEQFF.

The chain recombines TRBV5-8 with TRBJ2-5; TRBD2 agrees at 13 bases. CDR3 length: 16 amino acids. The trim removed 1 base at V and 2 bases at J, leaving 2 bases unmatched. The V gene's germline CDR1 is SGHTS and CDR2 YDEGEE. CDR3 residues: CASSLTSGGGQETQYF. CDR3 nucleotides: TGTGCCAGCAGCTTGACTAGCGGGGGGGGTCAAGAGACCCAGTACTTC.

The CDR3 sequence: CASHTGTYGYTF. CDR3 in DNA: TGTGCCAGCCATACAGGGACCTATGGCTACACCTTC. The chain joins TRBV6-1 to TRBJ1-2; tentatively, D is TRBD1 (6 bases). The germline V gene encodes CDR1 MNHNS and CDR2 SASEGT. The CDR3 is made up of 12 amino acids. V was shortened by 8 bases and J by 4 bases, with 11 bases between the two germline ends.